A single sample is the source of the 23 T cell receptor beta chains below, sequenced in a study of T-cell reconstitution after alpha-beta-depleted transplantation in children. The study's findings and limits: Once a year had passed after transplant, T-cell counts and diversity came mostly from newly produced T cells.

The antigens for these receptors are not known. Library preparation (for TCRbeta) was performed with unique molecular identifiers. TCRdb re-called the PCR reads through MiXCR, storing one row per CDR3 protein. This sample has about 300,000 distinct CDR3 sequences; over 7.5% occur once, and the top ten carry about 9.1%. This material consisted of peripheral blood, taken 360 days after TCRalphabeta/CD19-depleted stem cell transplant. The receptors stem from a female patient between 2 and 15 years old who had a stem cell transplant for Fanconi anemia, so the T cells may come from the graft donor.

The V call is TRBV7-9, the J call TRBJ2-5; D is possibly TRBD2 (6 bases). V lost 8 bases and J 4 bases, leaving 14 bases between the germline ends. Germline V gene lookup returns CDR1 SEHNR and CDR2 FQNEAQ (reference sequence). CDR3 length: 13 residues. The CDR3 spells CASETSFGETQYF. In DNA, the CDR3 is TGTGCCAGCGAAACTAGCTTTGGAGAGACCCAGTACTTC.

V usage is TRBV5-5 and J usage is TRBJ1-4, with D perhaps matching TRBD1 (5 bases). The CDR3 runs 17 residues. V shed 0 bases and J shed 6 bases, with 18 bases lying between them. CDR1 is SGHKS, CDR2 YYEKEE, per germline (reference sequence). CDR3 sequence: CASSLGPGKPPHEKLFF. The CDR3 DNA is TGTGCCAGCAGCTTGGGCCCAGGGAAACCCCCCCATGAAAAACTGTTTTTT.

This chain joins TRBV5-6 and TRBJ2-7; tentatively, D is TRBD1 (5 bases). The ends were cut back, 4 bases at V and 6 bases at J, with 14 bases in the middle. CDR1 SGHDT and CDR2 YYEEEE come from the germline V gene. The CDR3 contains 13 residues. CDR3 in amino acids: CASSPVTDGEQYV. Written as DNA, the CDR3 is TGTGCCAGCAGCCCCGTGACAGATGGCGAGCAGTACGTC.

This clonotype showed up just a few times. V is TRBV20-1 and J is TRBJ2-4; TRBD1 matches at 9 bases. The CDR3 sequence is 16 residues long. Trimming at V came to 6 bases and at J to 7 bases, leaving 16 bases not matched to a gene. Germline loops: CDR1 DFQATT, CDR2 SNEGSKA (reference sequence). As DNA, the CDR3 is TGCAGTGCGAGATGGGACAGGGAGCGAGTAGTGAACATTCAGTACTTC. It encodes CSARWDRERVVNIQYF.

CDR3 nucleotides: TGTGCCAGCAGCCTGACTAGCGCGTTTTCAGATACGCAGTATTTT. Amino acids: CASSLTSAFSDTQYF. The rearrangement joins TRBV7-9 to TRBJ2-3; TRBD2 aligns across 8 bases. J gave up 4 bases and V 5 bases, and 8 bases lay outside the gene matches. Germline V gene data show CDR1 as SEHNR and CDR2 as FQNEAQ (reference sequence). This CDR3 has 15 amino acids.

This clonotype was seen more than once but under ten times. In DNA form, the CDR3 reads TGTGCCAGCAGTTTCCTAGGGAGGGTGAACTATGGCTACACCTTC. Its protein product is CASSFLGRVNYGYTF. This rearrangement joins TRBV6-2 or TRBV6-3 to TRBJ1-2; D unclear. The CDR3 has 15 amino acids. The germline CDR1 and CDR2 sequences are MNHEY and SVGEGT. V was pared by 4 bases and J by 2 bases, with 14 bases between.

V gene TRBV4-2 combines with J gene TRBJ2-5; TRBD2 is a possible D gene (6 bases). V was shortened by 1 base and J by 4 bases, with 16 bases between the two germline ends. The CDR3 has 16 amino acids. Germline values: CDR1 LGHNA, CDR2 YNFKEQ. The CDR3 DNA follows: TGTGCCAGCAGCCAAGTGTCGGGACTGGCCATAGAGACCCAGTACTTC. This sequence encodes CASSQVSGLAIETQYF.

This clonotype was found a few times. This chain connects TRBV28 to TRBJ2-2; D is undetermined. Germline CDR1 reads MDHEN; CDR2 reads SYDVKM. With 3 bases removed from V and 7 bases from J, the gap between germline ends came to 18 bases. The CDR3 spans 16 residues. CDR3 bases: TGTGCCAGCAGTTTGCTTGAGGAAGATAGTGTCGGGGAGCTGTTTTTT. Protein sequence: CASSLLEEDSVGELFF.

This clonotype turned up a few times. The chain recombines TRBV11-2 with TRBJ2-1; 8 bases are shared with TRBD2. Germline V lookup: CDR1 SGHAT, CDR2 FQNNGV. This CDR3 region has 18 residues. The junction had 11 bases not matched to a gene; V was cut back by 3 bases and J by 1 base. The CDR3 region has the DNA TGTGCCAGCAGCTTGAGTTTCGGGGGGGCTTTATCCTACAATGAGCAGTTCTTC. Residues: CASSLSFGGALSYNEQFF.

In its sample, this clonotype was seen many times. This sequence joins TRBV20-1 and TRBJ2-7; D is uncertain. CDR1 is DFQATT and CDR2 is SNEGSKA in the germline V gene (reference sequence). With 7 bases removed from V and 5 bases from J, the gap between germline ends came to 12 bases. CDR3 length equals 11 residues. The CDR3 sequence: CSVPYVHEQYF. The CDR3, as DNA: TGCAGTGTCCCGTATGTCCACGAGCAGTACTTC.

This clonotype has at least ten counts. This chain links TRBV28 with TRBJ2-3; possibly TRBD2 for D (5 bases). Between the trimmed V and J ends, which lost 8 bases and 1 base, there was a span of 16 bases. Germline V gene lookup returns CDR1 MDHEN and CDR2 SYDVKM. The CDR3 has 15 residues. The CDR3 coding sequence is TGTGCCAGCGTGCCCTGGGAGATCGGCACAGATACGCAGTATTTT. Its protein product is CASVPWEIGTDTQYF.

This clonotype was detected many times. V is TRBV5-1 and J is TRBJ2-3; the match to TRBD2 covers 10 bases. V gave up 1 base and J gave up 2 bases; unmatched junction bases: 4. CDR1 and CDR2 (germline): SGHRS, YFSETQ. The CDR3 has 16 amino acids. The CDR3 sequence is CASSLIGTSVTDTQYF. In DNA form, the CDR3 reads TGCGCCAGCAGCTTGATCGGGACTAGCGTCACAGATACGCAGTATTTT.

This clonotype occurred a few times. The rearrangement uses TRBV6-5 and TRBJ1-6; D unresolved. CDR1 MNHEY and CDR2 SVGAGI come from the germline V gene. V was trimmed by 4 bases and J by 6 bases, leaving 7 bases between them. The CDR3 length is 13 residues. CDR3 bases: TGTGCCAGCAGTTTTCTACGTAATTCACCCCTCCACTTT. Protein sequence: CASSFLRNSPLHF.

This clonotype was found a few times. The chain is built from TRBV28 and TRBJ2-4; D gene ambiguous. This CDR3 contains 15 residues. V lost 10 bases to trimming and J lost 7 bases, with 23 bases between them. Germline values: CDR1 MDHEN, CDR2 SYDVKM. CDR3 loop: CATKPFLINWNIQYF. The DNA for the CDR3 is TGTGCCACAAAACCCTTTCTTATAAATTGGAACATTCAGTACTTC.

This clonotype has a handful of counts. The chain employs TRBV28 and TRBJ2-7; possibly TRBD1 for D (5 bases). The CDR3 totals 15 residues. Germline loops: CDR1 MDHEN, CDR2 SYDVKM. Trimming shortened V by 4 bases and J by 2 bases, and 15 bases separated the two germline ends. CDR3 coding DNA: TGTGCCAGCAGTTCGTCGGCAGGGCTCCCCTACGAGCAGTACTTC. Translated: CASSSSAGLPYEQYF.

This chain uses TRBV5-1 with TRBJ2-7; possible D gene TRBD1, 5 bases. Trimming stripped 0 bases from V and 2 bases from J, with 9 bases between. This CDR3 contains 14 residues. The germline V gene has CDR1 SGHRS and CDR2 YFSETQ. CDR3 bases: TGCGCCAGCAGCTTGGGTGGCAGGGCCTACGAGCAGTACTTC. Translating gives CASSLGGRAYEQYF.

This clonotype has a count of ten or more. The chain recombines TRBV6-1 with TRBJ2-3, with 11 positions matching TRBD2. CDR3 length equals 14 residues. V gave up 6 bases and J gave up 4 bases; unmatched junction bases: 3. Germline V gives CDR1 MNHNS, CDR2 SASEGT. Here the CDR3 DNA reads TGTGCCAGCAGCCGACTAGCGGGGCCAGATACGCAGTATTTT. This gives the protein CASSRLAGPDTQYF.

V and J are TRBV20-1 and TRBJ1-5; D may be TRBD1 (5 bases). CDR1 is DFQATT and CDR2 is SNEGSKA in the germline V gene (reference sequence). CDR3 length: 14 residues. Deletions cut 3 bases from V and 4 bases from J, with 13 bases between. CDR3 loop: CSAREGRENQPQHF. The DNA of the CDR3 is TGCAGTGCTAGGGAGGGGCGAGAAAATCAGCCCCAGCATTTT.

As regards this clonotype: Possible read error: a much larger clone is one base away. The CDR3 ends on some other residue instead of the conserved phenylalanine or tryptophan, so this is likely a read error. CDR3 loop: CASSFTGTGLNTEAFS. Written as DNA, the CDR3 is TGTGCCAGCAGCTTTACCGGGACAGGCTTGAACACTGAAGCTTTCTCT. This chain connects TRBV7-8 to TRBJ1-1, with 8 positions matching TRBD1. The CDR3 is 16 amino acids. Germline values: CDR1 SGHVS, CDR2 FQNEAQ. The trim removed 3 bases at V and 0 bases at J, leaving 6 bases unmatched.

There are many counts of this clonotype. Here the CDR3 DNA reads TGTGCCAGCAGCCCGCCGGGAGGGCAAGGAGATACGCAGTATTTT. It translates to CASSPPGGQGDTQYF. The chain links TRBV5-6 to TRBJ2-3, with 8 bases matching TRBD2. The CDR3 totals 15 residues. V shed 4 bases and J 5 bases; nucleotides not matched to a gene: 9. Germline values: CDR1 SGHDT, CDR2 YYEEEE. The full variable domain, in which reference TRBV5-6 and TRBJ2-3 provide the parts outside the CDR3, is DAGVTQSPTHLIKTRGQQVTLRCSPKSGHDTVSWYQQALGQGPQFIFQYYEEEERQRGNFPDRFSGHQFPNYSSELNVNALLLGDSALYLCASSPPGGQGDTQYFGPGTRLTVL.

This chain connects TRBV6-5 to TRBJ2-5; possible D gene TRBD2, 7 bases. The CDR3 totals 16 residues. Trimming cost V 1 base and J 2 bases, with 14 bases left between them. Germline CDR1 MNHEY, CDR2 SVGAGI. CDR3 protein: CASSYWRGLSQETQYF. The CDR3 coding sequence is TGTGCCAGCAGTTACTGGCGGGGGCTGAGTCAAGAGACCCAGTACTTC.

This clonotype turned up a few times. The rearrangement uses TRBV7-2 and TRBJ1-6; TRBD1 might be the D (5 bases). The CDR3 totals 16 residues. Looked up from germline, CDR1 is SGHTA and CDR2 is FQGNSA. The V end was cut by 4 bases, the J end by 8 bases, with 18 bases between. The CDR3 spells CASSSVSRGNHSPLHF. The CDR3 nucleotides are TGTGCCAGCAGCTCCGTTTCGCGGGGGAACCATTCACCCCTCCACTTT.

The gene calls are TRBV6-5 and TRBJ1-5; D perhaps matches TRBD1 (6 bases). The V and J ends lost 2 bases and 5 bases respectively, with 10 bases between them. CDR3 length: 14 amino acids. The germline gives CDR1 MNHEY, CDR2 SVGAGI. CDR3 sequence: CASSYGRGDQPQHF. The CDR3 region has the DNA TGTGCCAGCAGTTACGGTAGGGGGGATCAGCCCCAGCATTTT.